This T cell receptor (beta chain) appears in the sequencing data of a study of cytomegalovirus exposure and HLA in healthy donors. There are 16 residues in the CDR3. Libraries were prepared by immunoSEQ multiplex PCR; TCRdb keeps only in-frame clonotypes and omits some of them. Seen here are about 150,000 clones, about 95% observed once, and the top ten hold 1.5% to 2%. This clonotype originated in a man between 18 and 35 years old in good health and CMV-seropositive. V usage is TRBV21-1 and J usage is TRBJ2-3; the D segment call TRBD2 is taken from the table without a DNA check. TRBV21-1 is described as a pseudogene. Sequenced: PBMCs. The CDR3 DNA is TGTGCCAGCAGCAAGGGATTAGCGGGAGAGACAGATACGCAGTATTTT. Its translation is CASSKGLAGETDTQYF.